Listed here are 3 T cell receptor beta chains from one sample, sequenced in a study of OX40 agonist ivuxolimab in advanced cancers. Assay used: immunoSEQ multiplex PCR; TCRdb lists only in-frame clones, some missing. Found here are fewer than 200,000 clones, approximately 94% of them singletons; the top ten hold about 0.3%. This sample comprised CD4+ or CD8+ T cells sorted from blood, obtained in a trial of the OX40 agonist ivuxolimab. The source of these receptors is an adult with an advanced solid tumor such as melanoma, head and neck, liver or kidney cancer.

The chain employs TRBV2 and TRBJ1-5; D call uncertain. Germline V gene sequence: CDR1 SNHLY, CDR2 FYNNEI. V was cut by 1 base and J by 7 bases, with 11 bases left in between. The CDR3 is 14 amino acids. The CDR3 DNA reads TGTGCCAGCAGTGAAGTCAGGTCCGGGCAGCCCCAGCATTTT. Translation: CASSEVRSGQPQHF.

The chain has TRBV28 and TRBJ2-7; tentatively, D is TRBD2 (5 bases). Germline V gene lookup returns CDR1 MDHEN and CDR2 SYDVKM. V was trimmed by 3 bases and J by 5 bases, leaving 14 bases between them. The CDR3 loop spans 14 amino acids. CDR3 region: CASSLPGMPHEQYF. In DNA form, the CDR3 reads TGTGCCAGCAGTTTGCCCGGGATGCCCCACGAGCAGTACTTC.

CDR3 amino acids: CASSLPGQGGKKYGYTF. CDR3 coding DNA: TGTGCCAGCAGCTTACCGGGACAGGGTGGGAAAAAGTATGGCTACACCTTC. The chain is built from TRBV5-8 and TRBJ1-2, with 9 positions matching TRBD1. V gave up 2 bases and J gave up 5 bases; unmatched junction bases: 13. CDR3 size: 17 residues. The V gene's germline CDR1 is SGHTS and CDR2 YDEGEE.